What follows are 21 T cell receptor beta chains derived from one specimen sequenced in a study of vaccination effects on CD4 cells after COVID-19 (dated by TCRdb to between 2021 and 2024). Libraries were made using the immunoSEQ multiplex PCR assay. The table comes from immuneACCESS by way of TCRdb, which keeps in-frame sequences with V and J called. Part of the clones is missing from these tables; in studies checked, under half for an unresolved V gene and the rest for unknown reasons. The sample contains 20,000 to 30,000 clones, 69% of them found a single time. The biggest ten clones account for 18% of the sample. In the ViraFEST assay, PBMC were stimulated with viral peptide pools, and TCR sequencing was then used to find antigen-specific CD4+ T cell clonotypes based on their expansion. After about 10 days of culture, CD4+ T cells were isolated with the EasySep CD4+ T cell isolation kit. Convalescent patients had PCR-confirmed SARS-CoV-2 infection between March and December 2020, before Alpha, Beta and Delta variants emerged in the United States.

These receptors' targets are unknown. This specimen was CD4+ T cells from PBMCs cultured with SARS-CoV-2 spike peptides, taken before COVID-19 vaccination. The cell subset or site label here, explained by the study, means: SARS-CoV-2 spike overlapping peptide pool stimulation. The source is a human donor who had a prior SARS-CoV-2 infection.

This clone has just one count. The J gene is TRBJ2-2, the V gene TRBV18; D ambiguous. Germline values: CDR1 KGHSH, CDR2 LQKENI. CDR3 length: 12 residues. The germline V and J ends were trimmed by 1 base and 7 bases, with 4 bases remaining between them. CDR3 residues: CASSPRDGELFF. CDR3 nucleotide sequence: TGTGCCAGCTCACCACGGGACGGGGAGCTGTTTTTT.

V is TRBV19 and J is TRBJ1-1; D gene ambiguous. The CDR3 runs to 13 residues. V lost 2 bases, J lost 1 base, and 5 bases lay in between. CDR1 is LNHDA, CDR2 SQIVND, per germline (reference sequence). In nucleotides, the CDR3 is TGTGCCAGTAGTATACCGGAGAACACTGAAGCTTTCTTT. Encoded protein: CASSIPENTEAFF.

This chain joins TRBV5-1 and TRBJ2-3; 9 nucleotides line up with TRBD2. CDR1 is SGHRS and CDR2 is YFSETQ in the germline V gene. The CDR3 has 15 residues. J was trimmed by 3 bases and V by 1 base; bases with no gene match: 3. The CDR3 region is CASSLLGLATDTQYF. As DNA, the CDR3 is TGCGCCAGCAGCTTGTTGGGACTAGCAACAGATACGCAGTATTTT.

This chain connects TRBV20-1 to TRBJ2-3, with 8 bases matching TRBD2. V lost 3 bases to trimming and J lost 6 bases; unmatched junction nucleotides: 11. Germline CDR1 is DFQATT and CDR2 is SNEGSKA (reference sequence). This CDR3 region has 15 residues. The CDR3 bases are TGCAGTGCTAGTTTAATGTTAGCGGGAATGGATACGCAGTATTTT. Translated: CSASLMLAGMDTQYF.

This chain uses TRBV6-5 with TRBJ1-1; the D gene is possibly TRBD1 (6 bases). Between the trimmed V and J ends, which lost 4 bases and 0 bases, there was a span of 9 bases. The germline CDR1 and CDR2 sequences are MNHEY and SVGAGI. The length of the CDR3 is 14 residues. CDR3 bases: TGTGCCAGCAGTTCTTGGGGGCTGAACACTGAAGCTTTCTTT. This gives the protein CASSSWGLNTEAFF.

This clone came up a few times. The chain employs TRBV29-1 and TRBJ2-7; D perhaps matches TRBD2 (6 bases). The V and J ends lost 7 bases and 2 bases respectively, with 12 bases between them. Germline CDR1 and CDR2: SQVTM and ANQGSEA. This CDR3 region has 12 residues. CDR3 nucleotide sequence: TGCAGCGCCGGCCGCGGGACCTACGAGCAGTACTTC. Encoded protein: CSAGRGTYEQYF.

This chain uses TRBV18 with TRBJ1-2, with TRBD1 identical over 11 bases. This CDR3 spans 14 amino acids. V shed 6 bases and J 8 bases; nucleotides not matched to a gene: 8. Germline V lookup: CDR1 KGHSH, CDR2 LQKENI. The CDR3 loop is CASSIGQGALGYTF. CDR3 coding DNA: TGTGCCAGCTCGATCGGACAGGGGGCTTTGGGCTACACCTTC.

The sample holds one count of this clone. The gene calls are TRBV20-1 and TRBJ1-5, with D unclear. CDR3 size: 12 residues. Looked up from germline, CDR1 is DFQATT and CDR2 is SNEGSKA (reference sequence). V lost 3 bases, J lost 0 bases, and 3 bases lay in between. CDR3 protein: CSASTSNQPQHF. CDR3 in DNA: TGCAGTGCTAGTACTAGCAATCAGCCCCAGCATTTT.

The chain recombines TRBV11-3 with TRBJ2-7; 12 bases match TRBD2. Germline loops: CDR1 SGHNT, CDR2 YENEEA. J was trimmed by 3 bases and V by 1 base; bases with no gene match: 7. The CDR3 is made up of 17 amino acids. This chain's CDR3 is CASSLGPSGRASYEQYF. The CDR3 nucleotides are TGTGCCAGCAGCTTAGGCCCTAGCGGGAGGGCCAGCTACGAGCAGTACTTC.

J is TRBJ1-4 and V is TRBV12-5; 8 bases align to TRBD1. V lost 1 base, J lost 8 bases, and 3 bases stayed unmatched. Germline V gene lookup returns CDR1 LGHNT and CDR2 FRNRAP. The CDR3 length is 14 residues. CDR3 coding DNA: TGTGCTAGTGGTTTGGGCCAGGGGGCGGAAAAACTGTTTTTT. Its translation is CASGLGQGAEKLFF.

The chain combines TRBV9 with TRBJ2-3; 9 bases agree with TRBD2. The junction had 7 bases not matched to a gene; V was cut back by 4 bases and J by 4 bases. Germline values: CDR1 SGDLS, CDR2 YYNGEE. This CDR3 comprises 15 residues. The DNA of the CDR3 is TGTGCCAGCAGCTTTAGCGGGGGAGGCTCAGATACGCAGTATTTT. It yields the protein CASSFSGGGSDTQYF.

The V gene is TRBV28, the J gene TRBJ1-3, with D hard to call. Per the germline V gene, CDR1 is MDHEN and CDR2 is SYDVKM. V dropped 4 bases and J dropped 0 bases, with 4 bases sitting between them. The CDR3 length is 13 residues. CDR3 sequence: CASSSPSGNTIYF. Written as DNA, the CDR3 is TGTGCCAGCAGTTCACCCTCTGGAAACACCATATATTTT.

This clone was observed a few times. The chain recombines TRBV7-9 with TRBJ1-1; D unclear. The germline gives CDR1 SEHNR, CDR2 FQNEAQ (reference sequence). This CDR3 comprises 14 residues. V lost 5 bases and J lost 7, with 17 bases in between. The CDR3 loop reads CASSRLSGRIEAFF. CDR3 bases: TGTGCCAGCAGCCGGTTATCGGGGAGGATTGAAGCTTTCTTT.

This clone was observed a few times. This rearrangement joins TRBV7-2 to TRBJ2-2; D gene ambiguous. The length of the CDR3 is 18 residues. V lost 1 base and J 1 base, leaving 16 bases between the germline ends. Germline V gene data show CDR1 as SGHTA and CDR2 as FQGNSA. CDR3 bases: TGTGCCAGCAGCTTAGAACTGTTCCGACCTCTGAACACCGGGGAGCTGTTTTTT. This encodes CASSLELFRPLNTGELFF.

The chain is built from TRBV7-2 and TRBJ1-3; D possibly corresponds to TRBD1 (6 bases). The length of the CDR3 is 15 residues. Between the trimmed V and J ends, which lost 1 base and 4 bases, there was a span of 11 bases. Germline V gene sequence: CDR1 SGHTA, CDR2 FQGNSA. The CDR3 DNA follows: TGTGCCAGCAGCTTAGAATCTAGGGGGGGAAACACCATATATTTT. The encoded protein is CASSLESRGGNTIYF.

This clone was observed once. This chain connects TRBV6-5 to TRBJ2-7; either TRBD1 or TRBD2 may supply D (5 bases each). V was clipped by 7 bases and J by 0 bases, with 16 bases between them. The CDR3 spans 15 residues. Germline lookup yields CDR1 MNHEY and CDR2 SVGAGI. In DNA form, the CDR3 reads TGTGCCAGCACCCCGGGGACCTCTAGCTCCTACGAGCAGTACTTC. Its protein is CASTPGTSSSYEQYF.

This rearrangement joins TRBV9 to TRBJ2-3; D is undetermined. The germline V gene has CDR1 SGDLS and CDR2 YYNGEE. The CDR3 has 14 residues. V gave up 1 base and J gave up 2 bases, with 8 bases separating them. CDR3 region: CASSVNLLTDTQYF. The CDR3 nucleotides read TGTGCCAGCAGCGTAAATCTTCTCACAGATACGCAGTATTTT.

The chain has TRBV23-1 and TRBJ1-5, with unresolved D. TRBV23-1 qualifies as an ORF whose function is uncertain. The CDR3 sequence is 11 residues long. Trimming removed 4 bases from V and 7 bases from J, with 5 bases in between. CDR3 loop: CASSRRQPQHF. DNA for the CDR3: TGCGCCAGCAGTCGCCGGCAGCCCCAGCATTTT.

This clone occurred a few times. The chain joins TRBV6-6 to TRBJ2-2; 7 bases fit TRBD1. CDR3 size: 14 residues. After removal of 6 bases from V and 4 bases from J, the junction contained 5 bases not matched to a gene. The germline V gene encodes CDR1 MNHNY and CDR2 SVGAGI (reference sequence). CDR3 DNA: TGTGCCAGCAGCCGAGGACAGGCCACCGGGGAGCTGTTTTTT. It codes for CASSRGQATGELFF.

J is TRBJ2-1 and V is TRBV9; 10 nucleotides agree with TRBD2. The germline V gene has CDR1 SGDLS and CDR2 YYNGEE. The V gene end was trimmed by 0 bases and the J gene end by 3 bases; junction bases not matched to a gene: 9. The length of the CDR3 is 18 residues. In DNA form, the CDR3 reads TGTGCCAGCAGCGTAGCTAGCGGGGGTTCCCCCTTCTACAATGAGCAGTTCTTC. It yields the protein CASSVASGGSPFYNEQFF.

The chain uses TRBV5-6 and TRBJ2-5; 8 nucleotides agree with TRBD1. J was trimmed by 5 bases and V by 0 bases; bases with no gene match: 6. CDR1 is SGHDT and CDR2 is YYEEEE in the germline V gene. This CDR3 has 15 residues. DNA of the CDR3: TGTGCCAGCAGCTTGGACAGGGGGTTTTTGGAGACCCAGTACTTC. Amino acid sequence: CASSLDRGFLETQYF.